Following are 12 T cell receptor beta chains from one sample sequenced in a study of T-cell reconstitution after alpha-beta-depleted transplantation in children. Using unique molecular identifiers, the investigators prepared the TCRbeta library. A single record per CDR3 protein comes from TCRdb applying MiXCR to the PCR reads. Of around 180,000 distinct CDR3 sequences in the sample, 11% were seen once. This material consisted of PBMCs, taken before TCRalphabeta/CD19-depleted stem cell transplant. All receptors derive from a boy between 2 and 15 years old with acute myeloid leukemia, due to receive a stem cell transplant.

There are many counts of this clonotype. CDR3 DNA sequence: TGCAGTGCTAGGGGACTAGCGGGAGGGCCGGCAGATACGCAGTATTTT. This gives the protein CSARGLAGGPADTQYF. The rearrangement joins TRBV20-1 to TRBJ2-3, with TRBD2 matching 16 bases. J was trimmed by 4 bases and V by 3 bases; bases with no gene match: 4. Germline CDR1 is DFQATT and CDR2 is SNEGSKA (reference sequence). The CDR3 totals 16 residues.

This clonotype has a count of ten or more. This chain connects TRBV4-2 to TRBJ2-1; TRBD2 is a possible D gene (6 bases). V lost 4 bases and J 9 bases, leaving 7 bases between the germline ends. CDR3 length: 11 residues. Germline V CDR1 and CDR2: LGHNA, YNFKEQ. CDR3 protein: CASSRGTEQFF. In DNA form, the CDR3 reads TGTGCCAGCAGCCGCGGGACTGAGCAGTTCTTC.

There are many counts of this clonotype. The V call is TRBV12-3 or TRBV12-4, the J call TRBJ1-1; tentative D call: TRBD1 (5 bases). This CDR3 is 17 amino acids long. Between the trimmed V and J ends, which lost 2 bases and 5 bases, there was a span of 21 bases. The CDR3 is CASSLRGSEGTETEAFF. The CDR3 DNA follows: TGTGCCAGCAGTTTAAGGGGAAGCGAGGGGACGGAAACTGAAGCTTTCTTT.

This clonotype was seen only once. Possible read error: a much larger clone is one base away. In nucleotides, the CDR3 is TGTGCCACTTCTCCCCTAACGGGAGGCACAGATACGCAGTATTTT. As protein: CATSPLTGGTDTQYF. This chain uses TRBV28 with TRBJ2-3; weak D call: TRBD2 (6 bases). The CDR3 loop spans 15 amino acids. Germline assignment: CDR1 MDHEN and CDR2 SYDVKM. Trimming pared 10 bases from V and 1 base from J, leaving 18 bases between. The whole variable domain, remainder taken from reference TRBV28 and TRBJ2-3, is DVKVTQSSRYLVKRTGEKVFLECVQDMDHENMFWYRQDPGLGLRLIYFSYDVKMKEKGDIPEGYSVSREKKERFSLILESASTNQTSMYLCATSPLTGGTDTQYFGPGTRLTVL.

In this sample, this clonotype turned up many times. This sequence joins TRBV20-1 and TRBJ2-1; 8 bases match TRBD2. Germline V CDR1 and CDR2: DFQATT, SNEGSKA (reference sequence). J lost 1 base, V lost 6 bases, and 5 bases had no gene match. CDR3 size: 14 residues. CDR3 DNA: TGCAGTGCCAGCGGGAGCGGGTCCTACAATGAGCAGTTCTTC. This codes for CSASGSGSYNEQFF.

This clonotype showed up many times. V and J are TRBV5-5 and TRBJ2-3, with D unresolved. The V gene lost 4 bases and the J gene lost 6 bases, with 12 bases spanning the gap. Per the germline V gene, CDR1 is SGHKS and CDR2 is YYEKEE (reference sequence). The CDR3 runs to 13 residues. In nucleotides, the CDR3 is TGTGCCAGCAGCCCCCCCCGATTGGATACGCAGTATTTT. Translating gives CASSPPRLDTQYF.

This clonotype occurred many times. The chain recombines TRBV6-5 with TRBJ1-1, with a possible D match to TRBD1 (5 bases). CDR1 is MNHEY and CDR2 is SVGAGI in the germline V gene. Between the trimmed V and J ends, which lost 0 bases and 11 bases, there was a span of 10 bases. This CDR3 has 12 amino acids. The CDR3: CASSYSTGDAFF. The CDR3 region has the DNA TGTGCCAGCAGTTACTCGACGGGGGACGCTTTCTTT.

This clonotype has ten or more counts. This chain connects TRBV5-1 to TRBJ2-7; D could derive from TRBD1 or TRBD2 (6 bases each). The CDR3 covers 13 residues. CDR1 and CDR2 from the germline V gene are SGHRS and YFSETQ. The V gene lost 0 bases and the J gene lost 7 bases, with 11 bases spanning the gap. The CDR3 coding sequence is TGCGCCAGCAGCTTGGTCGGGGGCGGAGAGCAGTACTTC. Translated, it gives CASSLVGGGEQYF.

This clonotype was counted at least ten times. V is TRBV19 and J is TRBJ1-2; possible D gene TRBD1, 6 bases. The ends were cut back, 5 bases at V and 5 bases at J, with 9 bases in the middle. The CDR3 consists of 12 residues. Germline loops: CDR1 LNHDA, CDR2 SQIVND (reference sequence). The CDR3 DNA is TGTGCCAGTAGTTCAACAGGGTATGGCTACACCTTC. It translates to CASSSTGYGYTF.

This clonotype was observed at least ten times. The V and J genes are TRBV6-6 and TRBJ2-3; D is unclear. Looked up from germline, CDR1 is MNHNY and CDR2 is SVGAGI (reference sequence). The V and J ends lost 0 bases and 6 bases respectively, with 7 bases between them. The CDR3 contains 13 residues. CDR3 in amino acids: CASSYSGWDTQYF. The CDR3, as DNA: TGTGCCAGCAGTTACTCGGGATGGGATACGCAGTATTTT.

This clonotype was seen repeatedly, ten times or more. The rearrangement uses TRBV5-6 and TRBJ2-5; possibly TRBD1 or TRBD2 for D (5 bases each). Germline V gene lookup returns CDR1 SGHDT and CDR2 YYEEEE. The V end lost 2 bases, the J end lost 3 bases, and 11 bases lay between the germline ends. There are 14 residues in the CDR3. CDR3 sequence reads: CASSFVRGEETQYF. In DNA form, the CDR3 reads TGTGCCAGCAGCTTCGTTAGAGGGGAAGAGACCCAGTACTTC.

This clonotype was counted ten times or more. CDR3 loop: CASSQFGNEQFF. The CDR3, as DNA: TGTGCTAGCTCCCAATTCGGCAATGAGCAGTTCTTC. This chain joins TRBV12-5 and TRBJ2-1, with D uncertain. V was cut by 9 bases and J by 6 bases, with 12 bases left in between. This CDR3 has 12 amino acids. CDR1 is LGHNT and CDR2 is FRNRAP in the germline V gene.